Each of the 7 T cell receptor beta chains below was sequenced from the same sample in a study of blood T cell repertoires in COVID-19. This table comes from immunoSEQ multiplex PCR, and its TCRdb copy is limited to in-frame clones, with some not included. This table has 30,000 or so clones, approximately 85% appearing once. The source material was peripheral blood. The receptors originated from an elderly woman with COVID-19, enrolled during active disease.

This clone was detected only a few times. This chain connects TRBV7-2 to TRBJ2-7, with TRBD1 matching over 9 bases. The J segment lost 3 bases and the V segment lost 10 bases, leaving 10 bases of the junction unmatched. CDR1 and CDR2 from the germline V gene are SGHTA and FQGNSA. This CDR3 is 14 amino acids long. The chain's CDR3 is CATSLSTGGYEQYF. In DNA form, the CDR3 reads TGTGCCACAAGCTTATCGACAGGGGGCTACGAGCAGTACTTC.

The chain is built from TRBV7-2 and TRBJ2-5; TRBD1 matches at 7 bases. The V gene's germline CDR1 is SGHTA and CDR2 FQGNSA. The junction had 4 bases not matched to a gene; V was cut back by 1 base and J by 5 bases. The CDR3 has 14 residues. CDR3 amino acids: CASSLGTGRETQYF. The CDR3 DNA is TGTGCCAGCAGCTTAGGGACAGGACGGGAGACCCAGTACTTC.

The V and J genes are TRBV6-6 and TRBJ2-5; weak D call: TRBD2 (6 bases). Germline CDR1 is MNHNY and CDR2 is SVGAGI (reference sequence). The CDR3 contains 16 residues. V lost 5 bases and J lost 7, with 23 bases in between. CDR3 sequence: CASSGSLAEGGGTQYF. CDR3 DNA: TGTGCCAGCAGTGGCTCACTAGCTGAGGGAGGTGGGACCCAGTACTTC.

This clone was seen a few times. The gene calls are TRBV2 and TRBJ1-6; the match to TRBD1 covers 9 bases. This CDR3 comprises 15 residues. After removal of 5 bases from V and 7 bases from J, the junction contained 6 bases not matched to a gene. Germline V lookup: CDR1 SNHLY, CDR2 FYNNEI. The CDR3 is CASSYTGQGNSPLHF. The CDR3, as DNA: TGTGCCAGCAGTTATACTGGACAGGGGAATTCACCCCTCCACTTT. Looking up the rest from reference TRBV2 and TRBJ1-6 gives the full variable domain: EPEVTQTPSHQVTQMGQEVILRCVPISNHLYFYWYRQILGQKVEFLVSFYNNEISEKSEIFDDQFSVERPDGSNFTLKIRSTKLEDSAMYFCASSYTGQGNSPLHFGNGTRLTVT.

The V call is TRBV28, the J call TRBJ2-7, with 9 bases fitting TRBD1. Trimming at V came to 6 bases and at J to 0 bases, leaving 9 bases not matched to a gene. Germline lookup yields CDR1 MDHEN and CDR2 SYDVKM. This CDR3 region has 16 residues. CDR3 in DNA: TGTGCCAGCAGGAGTGGGGACAGGGCAAGCTCCTACGAGCAGTACTTC. Its protein is CASRSGDRASSYEQYF.

The chain is built from TRBV7-8 and TRBJ1-5, with 9 bases that match TRBD1. CDR1 and CDR2 (germline): SGHVS, FQNEAQ. The ends lost 3 bases at V and 5 bases at J; junction bases unmatched: 2. The CDR3 has 14 residues. The CDR3 coding sequence is TGTGCCAGCAGCTTGGGGACAGGGCATCAGCCCCAGCATTTT. This sequence encodes CASSLGTGHQPQHF.

CDR3 bases: TGCGCCAGCAGCGAACAGGGGAACACTGAAGCTTTCTTT. Its protein is CASSEQGNTEAFF. The gene calls are TRBV5-1 and TRBJ1-1, with D perhaps TRBD1 (6 bases). Germline CDR1 and CDR2: SGHRS and YFSETQ. Trimming cost V 4 bases and J 1 base, with 8 bases left between them. The CDR3 runs to 13 residues.